Below are 14 T cell receptor beta chains sequenced from a single sample in a study of blood T cells in healthy people across ages. A second about 7 to 12 cycle PCR used barcoded and J-beta primers. MiXCR was run by TCRdb on the 5' RACE reads, yielding one entry per CDR3 protein. The data show fewer than 750,000 distinct CDR3 sequences, about 45% seen once. The sequenced sample was blood. The source of these receptors is an elderly man in good health.

This chain connects TRBV24-1 to TRBJ2-5; D is possibly TRBD1 (6 bases). The CDR3 has 13 amino acids. Germline V gene lookup returns CDR1 KGHDR and CDR2 SFDVKD. Trimming stripped 6 bases from V and 3 bases from J, with 10 bases between. The CDR3 region is CATSTAGEETQYF. In DNA form, the CDR3 reads TGTGCCACCAGTACGGCAGGGGAAGAGACCCAGTACTTC.

This clonotype has more than one count but fewer than ten. This chain joins TRBV7-2 and TRBJ2-7; D is ambiguous. With 5 bases removed from V and 1 base from J, the gap between germline ends came to 9 bases. Germline lookup yields CDR1 SGHTA and CDR2 FQGNSA. This CDR3 has 13 residues. The CDR3 loop reads CASSQTDSYEQYF. For the CDR3, the DNA is TGTGCCAGCAGCCAAACAGATTCCTACGAGCAGTACTTC. The variable domain in full, with the rest retrieved from reference TRBV7-2 and TRBJ2-7, is GAGVSQSPSNKVTEKGKDVELRCDPISGHTALYWYRQSLGQGLEFLIYFQGNSAPDKSGLPSDRFSAERTGGSVSTLTIQRTQQEDSAVYLCASSQTDSYEQYFGPGTRLTVT.

Only a few counts were recorded for this clonotype. This chain links TRBV2 with TRBJ2-7, with TRBD2 matching 13 bases. Trimming removed 7 bases from V and 5 bases from J; junction bases left unmatched: 8. Germline V CDR1 and CDR2: SNHLY, FYNNEI. CDR3 length: 15 residues. CDR3 in DNA: TGTGCCAGCAACCGTTGGACTAGCGGGAGTAACGAGCAGTACTTC. Protein: CASNRWTSGSNEQYF.

The V gene is TRBV29-1, the J gene TRBJ2-1, with TRBD1 matching over 7 bases. V shed 7 bases and J 3 bases; nucleotides not matched to a gene: 6. The CDR3 has 13 amino acids. CDR1 SQVTM and CDR2 ANQGSEA come from the germline V gene. For the CDR3, the DNA is TGCAGCGGAGGGACAGCCCTCTACAATGAGCAGTTCTTC. Translating gives CSGGTALYNEQFF.

The chain is built from TRBV30 and TRBJ1-2; D is perhaps TRBD1 (6 bases). In germline, CDR1 is GTSNPN, CDR2 SVGIG (reference sequence). V lost 2 bases and J 8 bases, leaving 24 bases between the germline ends. The CDR3 contains 16 residues. The CDR3 reads CAWSSYRHREVLGYTF. CDR3 DNA sequence: TGTGCCTGGAGTTCCTACCGACACAGGGAGGTATTGGGCTACACCTTC.

This clonotype was seen only a few times. J is TRBJ2-3 and V is TRBV7-2; tentative D call: TRBD2 (6 bases). The length of the CDR3 is 14 residues. Per germline, CDR1 SGHTA and CDR2 FQGNSA. Trimming left V 5 bases short and J 3 bases short, with 12 bases between. The CDR3 bases are TGTGCCAGCAGCCGCCACGGGAGTACAGATACGCAGTATTTT. Its protein product is CASSRHGSTDTQYF.

The chain couples TRBV20-1 to TRBJ1-1; D may be TRBD1 (6 bases). From germline, CDR1 is DFQATT and CDR2 SNEGSKA (reference sequence). V was pared by 0 bases and J by 2 bases, with 10 bases between. The CDR3 has 14 amino acids. The CDR3: CSARDQGINTEAFF. DNA of the CDR3: TGCAGTGCTAGAGATCAGGGGATCAACACTGAAGCTTTCTTT.

The chain carries TRBV7-9 and TRBJ1-4; the D is unclear. CDR3 length: 14 amino acids. Trimming took off 6 bases at V and 0 bases at J, with 8 bases between the two ends. Germline CDR1 SEHNR, CDR2 FQNEAQ (reference sequence). The CDR3 protein is CASSLTATNEKLFF. For the CDR3, the DNA is TGTGCCAGCAGTTTAACCGCAACTAATGAAAAACTGTTTTTT. Full variable domain (rest looked up from reference TRBV7-9 and TRBJ1-4): DTGVSQNPRHKITKRGQNVTFRCDPISEHNRLYWYRQTLGQGPEFLTYFQNEAQLEKSRLLSDRFSAERPKGSFSTLEIQRTEQGDSAMYLCASSLTATNEKLFFGSGTQLSVL.

V and J are TRBV4-3 and TRBJ2-7; the D gene is possibly TRBD2 (6 bases). V was clipped by 4 bases and J by 4 bases, with 17 bases between them. The germline V gene has CDR1 LGHNA and CDR2 YSLEER. This CDR3 spans 15 amino acids. CDR3 protein: CASSPQIRGGYEQYF. DNA for the CDR3: TGCGCCAGCAGCCCCCAGATCCGCGGAGGGTACGAGCAGTACTTC.

The chain carries TRBV29-1 and TRBJ2-1; 8 nucleotides agree with TRBD2. The germline V gene has CDR1 SQVTM and CDR2 ANQGSEA. Trimming cost V 4 bases and J 7 bases; bases outside gene matches: 6. This CDR3 is built from 13 residues. The CDR3 loop is CSVGTSQGNEQFF. DNA for the CDR3: TGCAGCGTTGGGACTAGCCAAGGGAATGAGCAGTTCTTC.

In its sample, this clonotype was seen a few times. The V gene is TRBV28, the J gene TRBJ2-7; 8 nucleotides align to TRBD2. With 3 bases clipped from V and 7 bases from J, the junction kept 20 bases outside the gene matches. From germline, CDR1 is MDHEN and CDR2 SYDVKM. The CDR3 spans 18 residues. The CDR3 DNA is TGTGCCAGCAGTTTCTTAGGACTAGCCTCCCGGTCGGACAATGAGCAGTACTTC. As protein: CASSFLGLASRSDNEQYF. The full variable domain, its missing parts supplied by reference TRBV28 and TRBJ2-7, is DVKVTQSSRYLVKRTGEKVFLECVQDMDHENMFWYRQDPGLGLRLIYFSYDVKMKEKGDIPEGYSVSREKKERFSLILESASTNQTSMYLCASSFLGLASRSDNEQYFGPGTRLTVT.

The genes are TRBV10-3 and TRBJ2-3; 14 bases are a match to TRBD2. J gave up 6 bases and V 10 bases, and 12 bases lay outside the gene matches. The CDR3 runs 16 residues. Germline V lookup: CDR1 ENHRY, CDR2 SYGVKD. The CDR3 bases are TGTGCCAGCGAGGGACCGGGACTAGCGGGGGCGGATACGCAGTATTTT. Its protein is CASEGPGLAGADTQYF.

This clonotype has more than one count but fewer than ten. The chain employs TRBV2 and TRBJ2-7, with D possibly matching TRBD2 (6 bases). There are 13 residues in the CDR3. Trimming left V 4 bases short and J 6 bases short, with 13 bases between. From germline, CDR1 is SNHLY and CDR2 FYNNEI. The CDR3: CASSGQLEGEQYF. In DNA form, the CDR3 reads TGTGCCAGCAGTGGACAACTGGAGGGCGAGCAGTACTTC.

The rearrangement uses TRBV20-1 and TRBJ1-1, with a weak D call TRBD1 (6 bases). There are 13 residues in the CDR3. The ends were cut back, 5 bases at V and 3 bases at J, with 13 bases in the middle. Germline values: CDR1 DFQATT, CDR2 SNEGSKA (reference sequence). CDR3 sequence: CSAPGGGDTEAFF. The CDR3 bases are TGCAGTGCTCCTGGAGGGGGGGACACTGAAGCTTTCTTT.